This record looks at one TCR beta chain sequence and its context. Its antigen remains unidentified. TCRdb reprocessed the reads via MiXCR and lists one record per CDR3 protein. The sample has about 900,000 distinct CDR3 sequences; approximately 32% are singletons. These data are taken from a study of T cell repertoires in cytomegalovirus infection. Study as a whole: The study used recently identified HLA-C-restricted and well-studied HLA-B-restricted CMV epitopes.

The CDR3 covers 13 residues. CDR1 and CDR2 (germline): ENHRY, SYGVKD. The germline V and J ends were trimmed by 10 bases and 2 bases, with 14 bases remaining between them. The origin of this receptor is a human donor in good health (CMV status not recorded). Some clones in this sample may be carry-over from other donors' samples. The sample in question was cultured CD8+ T cells from PBMCs, obtained from culture after CMV antigen stimulation. This chain uses TRBV10-3 with TRBJ1-2; D unclear. DNA of the CDR3: TGTGCCACCGCGGTAGGAGAGAACTATGGCTACACCTTC. It is translated as CATAVGENYGYTF.